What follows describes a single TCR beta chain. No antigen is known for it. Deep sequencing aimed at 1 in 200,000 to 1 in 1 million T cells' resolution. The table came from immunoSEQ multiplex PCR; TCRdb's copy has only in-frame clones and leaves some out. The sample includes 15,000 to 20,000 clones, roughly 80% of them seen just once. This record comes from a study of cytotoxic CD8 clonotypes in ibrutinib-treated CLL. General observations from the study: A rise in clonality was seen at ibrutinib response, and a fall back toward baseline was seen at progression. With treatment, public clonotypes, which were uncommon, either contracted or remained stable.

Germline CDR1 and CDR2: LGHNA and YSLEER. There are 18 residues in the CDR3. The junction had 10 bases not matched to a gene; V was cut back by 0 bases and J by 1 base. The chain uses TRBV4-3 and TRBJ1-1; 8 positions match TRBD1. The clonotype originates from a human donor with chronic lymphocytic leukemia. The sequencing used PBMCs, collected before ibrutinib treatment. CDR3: CASSQDPQDRGGNTEAFF. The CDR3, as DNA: TGCGCCAGCAGCCAAGACCCTCAAGACAGGGGAGGGAACACTGAAGCTTTCTTT.